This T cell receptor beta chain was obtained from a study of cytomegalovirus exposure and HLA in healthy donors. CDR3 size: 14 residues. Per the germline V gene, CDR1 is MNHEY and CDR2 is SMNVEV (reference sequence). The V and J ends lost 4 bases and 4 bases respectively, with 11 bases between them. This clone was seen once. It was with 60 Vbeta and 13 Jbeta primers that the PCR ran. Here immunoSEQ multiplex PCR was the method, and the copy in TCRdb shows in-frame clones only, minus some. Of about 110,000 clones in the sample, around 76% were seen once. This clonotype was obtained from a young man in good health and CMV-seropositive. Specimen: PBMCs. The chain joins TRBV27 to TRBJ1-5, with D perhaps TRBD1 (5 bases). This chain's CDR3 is CASSSAGNNQPQHF. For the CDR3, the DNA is TGTGCCAGCAGTTCTGCAGGGAATAATCAGCCCCAGCATTTT.